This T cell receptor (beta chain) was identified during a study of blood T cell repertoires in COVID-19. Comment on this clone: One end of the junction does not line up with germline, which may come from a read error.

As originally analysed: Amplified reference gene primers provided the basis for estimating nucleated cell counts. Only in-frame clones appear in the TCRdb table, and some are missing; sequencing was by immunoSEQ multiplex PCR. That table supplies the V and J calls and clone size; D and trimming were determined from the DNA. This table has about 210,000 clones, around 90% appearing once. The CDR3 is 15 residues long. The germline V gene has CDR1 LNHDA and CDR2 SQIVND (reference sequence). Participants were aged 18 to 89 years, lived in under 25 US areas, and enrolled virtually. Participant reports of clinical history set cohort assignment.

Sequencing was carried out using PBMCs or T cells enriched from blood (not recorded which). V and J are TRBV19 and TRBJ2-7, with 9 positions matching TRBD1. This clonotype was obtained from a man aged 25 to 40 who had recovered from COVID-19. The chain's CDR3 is CASRQPGQGSSEQYF. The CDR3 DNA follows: TGTGCCAGTAGACAACCGGGACAGGGATCCTCCGAGCAGTACTTC.